A selection of T cell receptor beta chains follows, all from one sample in a study of technical replicates of blood from a handful of donors. This table comes from immunoSEQ multiplex PCR, and its TCRdb copy is limited to in-frame clones, with some not included. This table holds 65,000 to 80,000 clones, 95% found once. Material: T cells isolated from PBMCs. The receptors shown here come from a human donor in good health. The CDR3 runs from the conserved cysteine through the conserved F or W. D genes are given only for firm matches. Expanded clones are given a class, and other clones once, few, many or no size at all.

cdr3_nt: TGTGCCAGCACACTAGGACAGGGCAATCAGCCCCAGCATTTT
cdr3_aa: CASTLGQGNQPQHF
d_call: TRBD1
clone_size: -
v_call: TRBV7-9
j_call: TRBJ1-5

cdr3_nt: TGCGCCAGCAGCTCGGAGACAGGGGGCTCCTACAATGAGCAGTTCTTC
cdr3_aa: CASSSETGGSYNEQFF
d_call: TRBD1
clone_size: -
v_call: TRBV5-1
j_call: TRBJ2-1

cdr3_nt: TGTGCAAGTCGCTCAGGGTTATGTTGGCCCGATGAAAAACTGTTTTTT
cdr3_aa: CASRSGLCWPDEKLFF
d_call: -
clone_size: -
v_call: TRBV12-2
j_call: TRBJ1-4

cdr3_nt: TGTGCCAGCCGCGTATCCTACGAGCAGTACTTC
cdr3_aa: CASRVSYEQYF
d_call: -
clone_size: -
v_call: TRBV6-6
j_call: TRBJ2-7

cdr3_nt: TGTGCCAGCAGCTTAGCGGCTAGCGGATTCACAGATACGCAGTATTTT
cdr3_aa: CASSLAASGFTDTQYF
d_call: TRBD2
clone_size: -
v_call: TRBV7-2
j_call: TRBJ2-3

cdr3_nt: TGTGCCAGCTCACCCGTTGGACAGGCCCTGGGGGCCAACGTCCTGACTTTC
cdr3_aa: CASSPVGQALGANVLTF
d_call: TRBD1
clone_size: -
v_call: TRBV18
j_call: TRBJ2-6

cdr3_nt: TGTGCCAGCAGCTCACAGTACCGGGGGGGAAGGAGGGAAAAACTGTTTTTT
cdr3_aa: CASSSQYRGGRREKLFF
d_call: -
clone_size: -
v_call: TRBV11-2
j_call: TRBJ1-4

cdr3_nt: TGCAGTGCTACCCCGGACAATGAGCAGTTCTTC
cdr3_aa: CSATPDNEQFF
d_call: -
clone_size: -
v_call: TRBV20-1
j_call: TRBJ2-1

cdr3_nt: TGCAGCGTTGGGGGGGGGCTTGGGGACTTCAATGAGCAGTTCTTC
cdr3_aa: CSVGGGLGDFNEQFF
d_call: -
clone_size: -
v_call: TRBV29-1
j_call: TRBJ2-1

cdr3_nt: TGTGCCAGCAGCTTGGCTCCGGGGATGAACACTGAAGCTTTCTTT
cdr3_aa: CASSLAPGMNTEAFF
d_call: -
clone_size: -
v_call: TRBV5-8
j_call: TRBJ1-1

cdr3_nt: TGTGCCAGCACCAAGCGGGTGGTCTCCTACGAGCAGTACTTC
cdr3_aa: CASTKRVVSYEQYF
d_call: -
clone_size: -
v_call: TRBV2
j_call: TRBJ2-7

cdr3_nt: TGTGCCACCACCAACCTAGGAGATCTTACTCATTTCAACACTGAAGCTTTCTTT
cdr3_aa: CATTNLGDLTHFNTEAFF
d_call: -
clone_size: -
v_call: TRBV15
j_call: TRBJ1-1

cdr3_nt: TGTGCCAGCAGCGCCGACAGGTGGTTAAATCAGCCCCAGCATTTT
cdr3_aa: CASSADRWLNQPQHF
d_call: -
clone_size: -
v_call: TRBV6-1
j_call: TRBJ1-5

cdr3_nt: TGTGCCAGCAGCTTAGTTTGGGAGAGAGAAGAAAAACTGTTTTTT
cdr3_aa: CASSLVWEREEKLFF
d_call: -
clone_size: -
v_call: TRBV11-3
j_call: TRBJ1-4

cdr3_nt: TGCAGCGTTGAAAGTCTTCGCGAGGGTAGAGGCGAGCAGTACTTC
cdr3_aa: CSVESLREGRGEQYF
d_call: -
clone_size: -
v_call: TRBV29-1
j_call: TRBJ2-7

cdr3_nt: TGTGCCACCGGACAGGGTGGCTACAATGAGCAGTTCTTC
cdr3_aa: CATGQGGYNEQFF
d_call: TRBD1
clone_size: -
v_call: TRBV27
j_call: TRBJ2-1

cdr3_nt: TGTGCCAGCAGCTTAGCGGTCACAGATACGCAGTATTTT
cdr3_aa: CASSLAVTDTQYF
d_call: -
clone_size: -
v_call: TRBV11-2
j_call: TRBJ2-3

cdr3_nt: TGTGCCAGCAGCGGAGACAGGGTAGATGGAAAACTGTTTTTT
cdr3_aa: CASSGDRVDGKLFF
d_call: TRBD1
clone_size: -
v_call: TRBV5-5
j_call: TRBJ1-4

cdr3_nt: TGTGCCAGCAGCTTCCAGGTTTTCACAGATACGCAGTATTTT
cdr3_aa: CASSFQVFTDTQYF
d_call: -
clone_size: -
v_call: TRBV9
j_call: TRBJ2-3

cdr3_nt: TGTGCCAGCAGCGTAGGAAAAAGCCATGCCGTTACGCAGTATTTT
cdr3_aa: CASSVGKSHAVTQYF
d_call: -
clone_size: -
v_call: TRBV9
j_call: TRBJ2-3

cdr3_nt: TGTGCCAGTAGCATTAGCAATCAGCCCCAGCATTTT
cdr3_aa: CASSISNQPQHF
d_call: -
clone_size: once
v_call: TRBV19
j_call: TRBJ1-5

cdr3_nt: TGTGCCAGCAAGTGGCTAGCGGGAGTCGATGAGCAGTTCTTC
cdr3_aa: CASKWLAGVDEQFF
d_call: TRBD2
clone_size: -
v_call: TRBV2
j_call: TRBJ2-1

cdr3_nt: TGTGCCAGCAGCCCTGGGACAGGCACAGATACGCAGTATTTT
cdr3_aa: CASSPGTGTDTQYF
d_call: TRBD1
clone_size: once
v_call: TRBV5-4
j_call: TRBJ2-3

cdr3_nt: TGTGCCAGCAGCCTAAAGAGCTCGACTAGCGCTGACACCGGGGAGCTGTTTTTT
cdr3_aa: CASSLKSSTSADTGELFF
d_call: -
clone_size: -
v_call: TRBV21-1
j_call: TRBJ2-2

cdr3_nt: TGTGCCAGCAGCCAGAACACCGGGGAGCTGTTTTTT
cdr3_aa: CASSQNTGELFF
d_call: -
clone_size: -
v_call: TRBV6-1
j_call: TRBJ2-2

cdr3_nt: TGTGCCAGCAGAGGACTACTCCCCTACAATGAGCAGTTCTTC
cdr3_aa: CASRGLLPYNEQFF
d_call: -
clone_size: once
v_call: TRBV2
j_call: TRBJ2-1

cdr3_nt: TGTGCCAGCAGCTACGGGGGAAACTACGAGCAGTACTTC
cdr3_aa: CASSYGGNYEQYF
d_call: -
clone_size: -
v_call: TRBV5-4
j_call: TRBJ2-7

cdr3_nt: TGCGCCAGCAGCTTGAGGCCAGGGGGCGGACGGGACTCTGGAAACACCATATATTTT
cdr3_aa: CASSLRPGGGRDSGNTIYF
d_call: TRBD1
clone_size: -
v_call: TRBV5-1
j_call: TRBJ1-3

cdr3_nt: TGTGCCAGCAGTTACTCGCGGGGTCAGCCCCAGCATTTT
cdr3_aa: CASSYSRGQPQHF
d_call: -
clone_size: few
v_call: TRBV6-5
j_call: TRBJ1-5

cdr3_nt: TGTGCCAGCAGGCAGTACACTGAAGCTTTCTTT
cdr3_aa: CASRQYTEAFF
d_call: -
clone_size: -
v_call: TRBV6-6
j_call: TRBJ1-1